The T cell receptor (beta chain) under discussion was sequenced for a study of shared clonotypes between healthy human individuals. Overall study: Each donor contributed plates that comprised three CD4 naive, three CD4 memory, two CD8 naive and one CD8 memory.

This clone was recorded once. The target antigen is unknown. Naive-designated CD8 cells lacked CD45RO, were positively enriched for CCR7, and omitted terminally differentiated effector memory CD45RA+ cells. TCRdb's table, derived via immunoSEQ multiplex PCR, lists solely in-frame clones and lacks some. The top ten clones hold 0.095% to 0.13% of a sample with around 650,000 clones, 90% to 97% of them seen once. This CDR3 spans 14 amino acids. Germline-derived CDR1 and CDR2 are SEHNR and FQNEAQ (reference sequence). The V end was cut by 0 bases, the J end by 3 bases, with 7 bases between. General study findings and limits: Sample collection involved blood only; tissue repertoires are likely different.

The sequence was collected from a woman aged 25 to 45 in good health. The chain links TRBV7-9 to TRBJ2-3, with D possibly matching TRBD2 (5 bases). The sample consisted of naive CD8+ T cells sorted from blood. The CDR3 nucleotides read TGTGCCAGCAGCTTAGCGGGAGCTACAGATACGCAGTATTTT. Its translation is CASSLAGATDTQYF.